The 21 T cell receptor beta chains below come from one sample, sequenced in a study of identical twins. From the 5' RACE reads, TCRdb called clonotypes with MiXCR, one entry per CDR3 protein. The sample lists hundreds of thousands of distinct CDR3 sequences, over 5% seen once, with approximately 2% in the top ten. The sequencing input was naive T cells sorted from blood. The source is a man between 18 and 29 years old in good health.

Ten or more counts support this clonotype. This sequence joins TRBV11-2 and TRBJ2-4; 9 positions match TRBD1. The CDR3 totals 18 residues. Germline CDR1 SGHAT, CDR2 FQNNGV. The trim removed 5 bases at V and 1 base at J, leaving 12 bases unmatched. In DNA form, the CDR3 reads TGTGCCAGCAGCCGACCGGGACAGGGTGCCAAGGCCAAAAACATTCAGTACTTC. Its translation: CASSRPGQGAKAKNIQYF.

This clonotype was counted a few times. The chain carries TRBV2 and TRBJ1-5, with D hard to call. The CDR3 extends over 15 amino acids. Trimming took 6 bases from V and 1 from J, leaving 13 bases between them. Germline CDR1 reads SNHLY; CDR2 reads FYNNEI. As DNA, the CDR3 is TGTGCCAGCAGGGCCCCCGGGCCAAGCAATCAGCCCCAGCATTTT. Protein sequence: CASRAPGPSNQPQHF.

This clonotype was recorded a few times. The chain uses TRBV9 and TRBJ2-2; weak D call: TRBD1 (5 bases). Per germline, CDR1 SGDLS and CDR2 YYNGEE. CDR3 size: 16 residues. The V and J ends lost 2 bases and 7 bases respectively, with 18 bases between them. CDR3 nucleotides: TGTGCCAGCAGCGTCCCCGAGATAGGGGTTGGCGGGGAGCTGTTTTTT. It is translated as CASSVPEIGVGGELFF.

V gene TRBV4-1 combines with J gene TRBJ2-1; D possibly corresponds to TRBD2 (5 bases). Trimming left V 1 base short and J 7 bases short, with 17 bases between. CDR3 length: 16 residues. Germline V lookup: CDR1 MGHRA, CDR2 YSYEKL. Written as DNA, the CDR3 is TGCGCCAGCAGCCAAGTTTTTAGCTCGGGGAAGAATGAGCAGTTCTTC. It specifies CASSQVFSSGKNEQFF.

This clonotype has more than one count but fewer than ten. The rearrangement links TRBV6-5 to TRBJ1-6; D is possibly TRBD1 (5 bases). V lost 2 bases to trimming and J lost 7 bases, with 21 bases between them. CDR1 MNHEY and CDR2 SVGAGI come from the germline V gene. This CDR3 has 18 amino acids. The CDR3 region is CASSYRGGEVRRNSPLHF. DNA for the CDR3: TGTGCCAGCAGTTACCGGGGGGGAGAGGTGAGGAGGAATTCACCCCTCCACTTT.

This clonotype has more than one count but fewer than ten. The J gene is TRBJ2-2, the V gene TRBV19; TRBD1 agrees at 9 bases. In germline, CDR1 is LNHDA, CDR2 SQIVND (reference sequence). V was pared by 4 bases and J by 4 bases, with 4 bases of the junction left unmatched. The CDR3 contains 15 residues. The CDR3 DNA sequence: TGTGCCAGTAGTAACAGGGGGCAGCGCACCGGGGAGCTGTTTTTT. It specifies CASSNRGQRTGELFF.

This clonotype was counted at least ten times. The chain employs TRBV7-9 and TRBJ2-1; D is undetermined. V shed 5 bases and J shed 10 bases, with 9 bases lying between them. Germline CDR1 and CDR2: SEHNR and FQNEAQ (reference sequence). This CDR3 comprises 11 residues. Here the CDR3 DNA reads TGTGCCAGCAGCCTGAGGCGGGAGCAGTTCTTC. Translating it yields CASSLRREQFF.

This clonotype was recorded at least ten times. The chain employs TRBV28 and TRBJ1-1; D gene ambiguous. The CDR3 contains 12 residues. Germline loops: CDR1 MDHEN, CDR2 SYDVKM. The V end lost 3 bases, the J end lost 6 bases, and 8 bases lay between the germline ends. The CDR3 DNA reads TGTGCCAGCAGTTTCGGAGGCCCTGAAGCTTTCTTT. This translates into CASSFGGPEAFF.

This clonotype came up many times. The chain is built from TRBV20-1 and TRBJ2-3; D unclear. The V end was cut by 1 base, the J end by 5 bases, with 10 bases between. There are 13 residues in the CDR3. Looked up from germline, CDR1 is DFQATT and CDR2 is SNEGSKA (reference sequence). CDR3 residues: CSARVLGLDTQYF. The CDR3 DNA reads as TGCAGTGCTAGAGTTCTAGGCTTAGATACGCAGTATTTT.

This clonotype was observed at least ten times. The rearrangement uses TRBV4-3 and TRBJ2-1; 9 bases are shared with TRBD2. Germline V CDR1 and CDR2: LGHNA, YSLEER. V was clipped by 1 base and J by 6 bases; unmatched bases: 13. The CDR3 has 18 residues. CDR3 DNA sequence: TGCGCCAGCAGCCAAGGGGGCCTCGCGGGAGGGCCCTCCAATGAGCAGTTCTTC. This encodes CASSQGGLAGGPSNEQFF.

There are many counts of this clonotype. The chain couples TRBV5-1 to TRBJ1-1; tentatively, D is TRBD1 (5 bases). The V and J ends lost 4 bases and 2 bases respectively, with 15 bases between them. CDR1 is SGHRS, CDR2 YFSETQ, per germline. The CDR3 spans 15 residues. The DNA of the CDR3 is TGCGCCAGCAGCCAAAATGAGGGGAAAAACACTGAAGCTTTCTTT. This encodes CASSQNEGKNTEAFF.

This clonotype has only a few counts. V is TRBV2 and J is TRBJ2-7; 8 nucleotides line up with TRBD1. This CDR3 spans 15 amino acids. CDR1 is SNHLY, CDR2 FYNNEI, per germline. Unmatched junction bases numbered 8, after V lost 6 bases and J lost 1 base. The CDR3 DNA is TGTGCCAGCAGCCCTGGGACAGGAAGATCCTACGAGCAGTACGTC. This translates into CASSPGTGRSYEQYV.

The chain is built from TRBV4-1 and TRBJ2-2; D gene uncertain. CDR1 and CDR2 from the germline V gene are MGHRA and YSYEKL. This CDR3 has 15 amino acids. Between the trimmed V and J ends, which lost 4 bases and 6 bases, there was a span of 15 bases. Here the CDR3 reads CASSPSLGWAGELFF. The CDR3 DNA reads TGCGCCAGCAGCCCCTCTCTGGGATGGGCCGGGGAGCTGTTTTTT.

In DNA form, the CDR3 reads TGTGCCAGCACAGTTTCCGCTCGGGACAGAGGGTGGCCCAGCTCTGGGGCCAACGTCCTGACTTTC. Translated: CASTVSARDRGWPSSGANVLTF. This chain uses TRBV28 with TRBJ2-6; 7 bases fit TRBD1. V shed 7 bases and J 0 bases; nucleotides not matched to a gene: 24. The CDR3 is 22 residues long. CDR1 MDHEN and CDR2 SYDVKM come from the germline V gene.

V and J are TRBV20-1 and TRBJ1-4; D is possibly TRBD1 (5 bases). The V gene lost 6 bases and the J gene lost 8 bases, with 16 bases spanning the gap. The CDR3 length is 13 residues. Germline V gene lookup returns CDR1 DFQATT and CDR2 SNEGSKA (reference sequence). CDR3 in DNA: TGCAGTGCCCGGACACCATGGGGCGAAAAACTGTTTTTT. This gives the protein CSARTPWGEKLFF.

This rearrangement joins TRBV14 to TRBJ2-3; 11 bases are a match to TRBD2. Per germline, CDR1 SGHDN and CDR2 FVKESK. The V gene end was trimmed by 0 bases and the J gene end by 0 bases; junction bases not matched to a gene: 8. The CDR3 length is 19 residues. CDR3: CASSQDGASGRRSTDTQYF. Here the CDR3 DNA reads TGTGCCAGCAGCCAAGATGGGGCTAGCGGGAGGCGTAGCACAGATACGCAGTATTTT.

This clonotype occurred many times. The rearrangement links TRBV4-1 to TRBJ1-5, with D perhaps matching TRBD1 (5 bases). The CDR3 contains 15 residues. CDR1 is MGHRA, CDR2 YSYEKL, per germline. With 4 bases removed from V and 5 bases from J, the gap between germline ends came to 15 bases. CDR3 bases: TGCGCCAGCAGCCTAGTGGGGCTAAGGGATCAGCCCCAGCATTTT. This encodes CASSLVGLRDQPQHF.

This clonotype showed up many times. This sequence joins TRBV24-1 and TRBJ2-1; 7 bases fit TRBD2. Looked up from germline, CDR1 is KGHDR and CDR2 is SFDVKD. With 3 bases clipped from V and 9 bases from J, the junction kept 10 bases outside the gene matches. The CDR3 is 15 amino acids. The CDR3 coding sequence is TGTGCCACCAGTGATATGGGCGGGAGTGGAAGTGAGCAGTTCTTC. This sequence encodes CATSDMGGSGSEQFF.

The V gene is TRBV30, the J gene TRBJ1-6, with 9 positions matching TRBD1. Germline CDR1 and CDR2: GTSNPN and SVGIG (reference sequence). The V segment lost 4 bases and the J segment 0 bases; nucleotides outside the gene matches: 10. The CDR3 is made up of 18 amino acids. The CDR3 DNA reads TGTGCCTGGACATCCGGGACAGGGATTAGCTCCTATAATTCACCCCTCCACTTT. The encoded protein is CAWTSGTGISSYNSPLHF.

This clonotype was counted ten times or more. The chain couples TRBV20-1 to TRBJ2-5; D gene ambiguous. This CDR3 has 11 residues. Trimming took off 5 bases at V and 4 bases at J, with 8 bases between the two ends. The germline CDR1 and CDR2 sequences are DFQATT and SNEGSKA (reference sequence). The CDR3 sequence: CSAPVGETQYF. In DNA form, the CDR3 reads TGCAGTGCTCCCGTGGGAGAGACCCAGTACTTC.

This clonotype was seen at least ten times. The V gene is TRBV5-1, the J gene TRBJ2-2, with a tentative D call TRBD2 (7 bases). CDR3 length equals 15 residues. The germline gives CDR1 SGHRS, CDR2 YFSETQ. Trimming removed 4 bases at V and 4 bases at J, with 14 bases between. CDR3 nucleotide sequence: TGCGCCAGCAGCCCCGCGGGGGCACGCACCGGGGAGCTGTTTTTT. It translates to CASSPAGARTGELFF.